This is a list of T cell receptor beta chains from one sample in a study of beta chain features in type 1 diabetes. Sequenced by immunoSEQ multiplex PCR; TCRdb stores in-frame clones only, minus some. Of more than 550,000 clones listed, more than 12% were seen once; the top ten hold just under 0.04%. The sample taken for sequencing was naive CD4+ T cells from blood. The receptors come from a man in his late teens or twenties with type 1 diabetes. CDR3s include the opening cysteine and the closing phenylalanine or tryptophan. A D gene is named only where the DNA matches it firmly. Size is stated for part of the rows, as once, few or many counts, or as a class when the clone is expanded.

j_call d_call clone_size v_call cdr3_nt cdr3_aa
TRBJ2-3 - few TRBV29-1 TGCAGCGGTACCGGGACTAGCACAGATACGCAGTATTTT CSGTGTSTDTQYF
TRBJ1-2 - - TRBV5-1 TGCGCCAGCAGCTTGGGCCAGAACTATGGCTACACCTTC CASSLGQNYGYTF
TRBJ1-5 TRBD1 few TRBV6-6 TGTGCCAGCAGTTCCACAGACAGGGTTAATCAGCCCCAGCATTTT CASSSTDRVNQPQHF
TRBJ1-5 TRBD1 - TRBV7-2 TGTGCCAGCAGCTCCGACAGGGGTGGCAATCAGCCCCAGCATTTT CASSSDRGGNQPQHF
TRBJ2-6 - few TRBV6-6 TGTGCCAGCCTCCCCTCCCGGGCCAACGTCCTGACTTTC CASLPSRANVLTF
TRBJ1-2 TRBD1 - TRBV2 TGTGCCAGCACCCAGGACAGGAATAATGGCTACACCTTC CASTQDRNNGYTF
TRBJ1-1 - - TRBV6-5 TGTGCCAGCCTCGGAAGGAGGACCACTGAAGCTTTCTTT CASLGRRTTEAFF
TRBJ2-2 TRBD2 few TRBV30 TGTGCCTGGGGACTAGCGGGAATCGGGGAGCTGTTTTTT CAWGLAGIGELFF
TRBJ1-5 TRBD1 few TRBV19 TGTGCCAGTAGCCTGACAGGGCCTAATCAGCCCCAGCATTTT CASSLTGPNQPQHF
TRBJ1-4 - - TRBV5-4 TGTGCCAGCGGAAAGGACGGTCACGGAGACGAAAAACTGTTTTTT CASGKDGHGDEKLFF
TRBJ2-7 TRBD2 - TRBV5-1 TGCGCCAGCAGCTTTATTAGCGGGCTCCGCACCCCCCACGAGCAGTACTTC CASSFISGLRTPHEQYF
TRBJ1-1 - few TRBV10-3 TGTGCCATCAGTGAGGGAAAGGAAGCTTTCTTT CAISEGKEAFF
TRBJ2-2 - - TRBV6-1 TGTGCCAGCAGTGATAGAATCAAGACCGGGGAGCTGTTTTTT CASSDRIKTGELFF
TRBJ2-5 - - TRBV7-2 TGTGCCAGCAGCTTATACGAAGAGACCCAGTACTTC CASSLYEETQYF
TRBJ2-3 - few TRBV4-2 TGTGCCAGCAGCCTGGAGCGGCACGTGACAGATACGCAGTATTTT CASSLERHVTDTQYF
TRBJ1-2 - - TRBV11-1 TGTGCCAGCAGCGCCTCCCGGGATGGCTACACCTTC CASSASRDGYTF
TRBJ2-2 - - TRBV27 TGTGCCAGCAGTTCAAACGGGGAGCTGTTTTTT CASSSNGELFF
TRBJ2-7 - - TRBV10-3 TGTGCCATCAGTGGAGCTCAAATAGCCTCCTACGAGCAGTACTTC CAISGAQIASYEQYF
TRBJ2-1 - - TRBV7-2 TGTGCCAGCAGCTATAACAGGCTAGTGAAGAGCTCCTACAATGAGCAGTTCTTC CASSYNRLVKSSYNEQFF
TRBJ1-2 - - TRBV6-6 TGTGCCAGCAGTTACTCGATGGGCTATGGCTACACCTTC CASSYSMGYGYTF
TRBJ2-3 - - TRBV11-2 TGTGCCAGCAGCTACTACGGGACCAGGGGCACAGATACGCAGTATTTT CASSYYGTRGTDTQYF
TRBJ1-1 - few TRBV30 TGTGCCTGGAGTGTACAGGCGAACACTGAAGCTTTCTTT CAWSVQANTEAFF
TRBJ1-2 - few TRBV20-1 TGCAGTGCCGATGGCTACACCTTC CSADGYTF
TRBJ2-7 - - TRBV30 TGTGCCTGGAGTTTTGCAGGGACGGCGGGGGAGCAGTACTTC CAWSFAGTAGEQYF
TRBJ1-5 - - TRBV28 TGTGCCAGCAGTTCTCCAGCAAGGGGGCAGCATTTT CASSSPARGQHF
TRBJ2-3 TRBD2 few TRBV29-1 TGCAGCGTCCAGGGGGTAGCGGGAGGGACAGATACGCAGTATTTT CSVQGVAGGTDTQYF
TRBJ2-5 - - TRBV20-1 TGCAGTGCCTGGGGAGGGACCCAGTACTTC CSAWGGTQYF
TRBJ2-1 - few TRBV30 TGTGCCTGGAGCCCGGGACTCAAATACAATGAGCAGTTCTTC CAWSPGLKYNEQFF
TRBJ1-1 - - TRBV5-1 TGCGCCAGCAGCCCCGCCTTGACAGGAGAGTCGAACACTGAAGCTTTCTTT CASSPALTGESNTEAFF
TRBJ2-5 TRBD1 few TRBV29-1 TGCAGCGTTGGGGGACAGGGAGTGGGAGAGACCCAGTACTTC CSVGGQGVGETQYF
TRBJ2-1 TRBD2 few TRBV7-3 TGTGCCAGCAGCTCCCACCCGGGACTAGACTACAATGAGCAGTTCTTC CASSSHPGLDYNEQFF
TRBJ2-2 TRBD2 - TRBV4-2 TGTGCCAGCAGCCAAGATGGGATTCGACTAGCGGGGGGTACAACCTACACCGGGGAGCTGTTTTTT CASSQDGIRLAGGTTYTGELFF
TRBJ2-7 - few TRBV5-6 TGTGCCAGCAGCGCCGGGCCGGCCCAAGAGCAGTACTTC CASSAGPAQEQYF
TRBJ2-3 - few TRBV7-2 TGTGCCAGCAGTTCTTACACGGATACGCAGTATTTT CASSSYTDTQYF
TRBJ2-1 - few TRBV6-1 TGTGCCACCCACCGTGAGGGCTACAATGAGCAGTTCTTC CATHREGYNEQFF
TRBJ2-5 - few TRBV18 TGTGCCAGCACCACGAGGGACCAAGAGACCCAGTACTTC CASTTRDQETQYF
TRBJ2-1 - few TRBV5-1 TGCGCCAGCAGCCCCGGGAGCAGGGTTGGCTCCTACAATGAGCAGTTCTTC CASSPGSRVGSYNEQFF
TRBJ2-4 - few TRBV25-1 TGTGCCAGCAGTGAGGGGGGTAAAAACATTCAGTACTTC CASSEGGKNIQYF
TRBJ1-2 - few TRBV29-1 TGCAGCGTTCCGGCGGGGAATGGCTACACCTTC CSVPAGNGYTF
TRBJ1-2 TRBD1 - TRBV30 TGTGCCTGGAGCCGTAGGACAGGGACGGCTGGCTACACCTTC CAWSRRTGTAGYTF
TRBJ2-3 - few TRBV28 TGTGCCAGCAGTTTAGGTGGGACGGCTCATAAGTCGCAGTATTTT CASSLGGTAHKSQYF
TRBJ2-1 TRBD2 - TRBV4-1 TGCGCCAGCCGCCCTGGGGCGGGGGGGCCTAGGGACAATGAGCAGTTCTTC CASRPGAGGPRDNEQFF